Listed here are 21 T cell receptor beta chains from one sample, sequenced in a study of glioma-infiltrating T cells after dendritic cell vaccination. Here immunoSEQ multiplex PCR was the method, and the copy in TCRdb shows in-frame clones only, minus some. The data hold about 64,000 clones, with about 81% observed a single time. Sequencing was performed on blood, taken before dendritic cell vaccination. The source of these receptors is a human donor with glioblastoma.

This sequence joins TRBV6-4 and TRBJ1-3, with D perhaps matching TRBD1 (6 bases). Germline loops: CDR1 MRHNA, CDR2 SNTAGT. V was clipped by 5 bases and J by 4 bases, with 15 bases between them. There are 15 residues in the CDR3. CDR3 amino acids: CASSLCCRGGNTIYF. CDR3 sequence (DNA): TGTGCCAGCAGTCTGTGTTGCAGGGGAGGAAACACCATATATTTT.

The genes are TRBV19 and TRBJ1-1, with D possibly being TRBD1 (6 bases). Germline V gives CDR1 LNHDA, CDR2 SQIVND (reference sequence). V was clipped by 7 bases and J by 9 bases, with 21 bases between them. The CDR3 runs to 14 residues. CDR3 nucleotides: TGTGCCAGTATATCTAACTCAGGGGCAGCGAAAGCTTTCTTT. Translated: CASISNSGAAKAFF. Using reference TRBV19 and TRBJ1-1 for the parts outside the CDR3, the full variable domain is DGGITQSPKYLFRKEGQNVTLSCEQNLNHDAMYWYRQDPGQGLRLIYYSQIVNDFQKGDIAEGYSVSREKKESFPLTVTSAQKNPTAFYLCASISNSGAAKAFFGQGTRLTVV.

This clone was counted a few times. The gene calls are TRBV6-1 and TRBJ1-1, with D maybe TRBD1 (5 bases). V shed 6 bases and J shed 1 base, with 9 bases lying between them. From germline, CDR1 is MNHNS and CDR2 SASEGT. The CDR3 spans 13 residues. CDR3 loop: CASRRTGNTEAFF. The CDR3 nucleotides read TGTGCCAGCAGACGAACAGGGAACACTGAAGCTTTCTTT.

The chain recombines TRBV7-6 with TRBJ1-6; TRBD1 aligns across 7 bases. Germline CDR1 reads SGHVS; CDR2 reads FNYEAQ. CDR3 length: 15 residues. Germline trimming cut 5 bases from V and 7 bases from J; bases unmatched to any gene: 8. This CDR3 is CASSRRGGENSPLHF. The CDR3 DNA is TGTGCCAGCAGCAGAAGAGGGGGCGAAAATTCACCCCTCCACTTT.

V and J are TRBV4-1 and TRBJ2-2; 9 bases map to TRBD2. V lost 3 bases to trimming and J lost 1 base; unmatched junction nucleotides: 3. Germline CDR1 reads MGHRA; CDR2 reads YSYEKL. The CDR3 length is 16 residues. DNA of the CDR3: TGCGCCAGCAGCCAGACACTAGCGGGGAACACCGGGGAGCTGTTTTTT. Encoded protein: CASSQTLAGNTGELFF.

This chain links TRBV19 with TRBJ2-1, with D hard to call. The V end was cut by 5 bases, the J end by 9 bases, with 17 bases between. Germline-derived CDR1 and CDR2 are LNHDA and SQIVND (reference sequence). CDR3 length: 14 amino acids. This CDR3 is CASSPERPLGEQFF. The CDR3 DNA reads TGTGCCAGTAGTCCGGAGAGGCCTCTCGGTGAGCAGTTCTTC.

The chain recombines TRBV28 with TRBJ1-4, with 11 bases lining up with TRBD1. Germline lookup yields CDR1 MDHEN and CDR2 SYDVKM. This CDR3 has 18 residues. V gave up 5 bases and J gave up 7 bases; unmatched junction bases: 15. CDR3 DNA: TGTGCCAGCAGTCAGGAGGGGACAGGGGGTGCACTTGGTGAAAAACTGTTTTTT. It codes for CASSQEGTGGALGEKLFF. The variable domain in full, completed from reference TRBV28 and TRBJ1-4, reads DVKVTQSSRYLVKRTGEKVFLECVQDMDHENMFWYRQDPGLGLRLIYFSYDVKMKEKGDIPEGYSVSREKKERFSLILESASTNQTSMYLCASSQEGTGGALGEKLFFGSGTQLSVL.

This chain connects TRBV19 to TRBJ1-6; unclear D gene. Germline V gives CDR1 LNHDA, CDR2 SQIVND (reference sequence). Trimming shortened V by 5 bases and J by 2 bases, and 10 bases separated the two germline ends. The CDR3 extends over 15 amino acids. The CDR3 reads CASSRVFPYNSPLHF. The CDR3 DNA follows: TGTGCCAGTAGTCGTGTTTTCCCCTATAATTCACCCCTCCACTTT.

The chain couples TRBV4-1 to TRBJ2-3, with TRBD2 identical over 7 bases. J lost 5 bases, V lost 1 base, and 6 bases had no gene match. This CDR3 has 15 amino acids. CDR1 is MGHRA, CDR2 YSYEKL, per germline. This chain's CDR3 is CASSQGHGGLDTQYF. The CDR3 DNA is TGCGCCAGCAGCCAAGGACACGGGGGGTTAGATACGCAGTATTTT.

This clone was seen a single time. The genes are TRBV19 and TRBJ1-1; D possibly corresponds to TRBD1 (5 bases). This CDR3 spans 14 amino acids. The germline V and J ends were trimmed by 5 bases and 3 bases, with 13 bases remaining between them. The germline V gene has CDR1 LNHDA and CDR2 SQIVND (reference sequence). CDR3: CASSSPRGDTEAFF. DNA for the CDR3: TGTGCCAGTAGTTCCCCTCGGGGGGACACTGAAGCTTTCTTT.

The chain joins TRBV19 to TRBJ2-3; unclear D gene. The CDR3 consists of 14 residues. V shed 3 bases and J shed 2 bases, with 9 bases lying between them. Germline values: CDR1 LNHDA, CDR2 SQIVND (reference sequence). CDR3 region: CASSMRQNTDTQYF. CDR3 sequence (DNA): TGTGCCAGTAGTATGAGGCAGAACACAGATACGCAGTATTTT.

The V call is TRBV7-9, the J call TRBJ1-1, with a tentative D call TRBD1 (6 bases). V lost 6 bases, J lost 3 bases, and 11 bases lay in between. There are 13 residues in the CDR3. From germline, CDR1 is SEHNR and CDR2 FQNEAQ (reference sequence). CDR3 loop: CASRPTGYTEAFF. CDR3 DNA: TGTGCCAGCAGACCAACAGGGTACACTGAAGCTTTCTTT.

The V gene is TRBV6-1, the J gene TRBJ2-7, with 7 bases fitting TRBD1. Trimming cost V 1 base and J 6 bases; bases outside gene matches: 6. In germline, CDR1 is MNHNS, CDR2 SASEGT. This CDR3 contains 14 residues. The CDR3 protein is CASSEVDRVTEQYF. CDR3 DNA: TGTGCCAGCAGTGAAGTCGACAGGGTAACCGAGCAGTACTTC.

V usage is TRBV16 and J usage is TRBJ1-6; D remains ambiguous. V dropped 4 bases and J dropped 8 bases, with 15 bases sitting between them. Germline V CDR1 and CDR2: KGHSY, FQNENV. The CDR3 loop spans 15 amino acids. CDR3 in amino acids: CASSLAQALYSPLHF. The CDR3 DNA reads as TGTGCCAGCAGCCTTGCCCAGGCATTGTATTCACCCCTCCACTTT.

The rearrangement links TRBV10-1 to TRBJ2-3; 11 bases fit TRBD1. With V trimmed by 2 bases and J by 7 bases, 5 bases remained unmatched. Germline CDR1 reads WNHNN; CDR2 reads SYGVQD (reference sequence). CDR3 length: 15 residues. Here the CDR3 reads CASSEGTGGANTQYF. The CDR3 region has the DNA TGCGCCAGCAGTGAGGGGACAGGGGGAGCTAATACGCAGTATTTT.

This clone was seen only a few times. The CDR3 sequence is CAISDRDREHNEQFF. The CDR3 DNA follows: TGTGCCATCAGTGACCGGGACAGGGAACACAATGAGCAGTTCTTC. The chain carries TRBV10-3 and TRBJ2-1; TRBD1 aligns across 9 bases. With V trimmed by 3 bases and J by 5 bases, 5 bases remained unmatched. Germline V gene sequence: CDR1 ENHRY, CDR2 SYGVKD. CDR3 length equals 15 residues.

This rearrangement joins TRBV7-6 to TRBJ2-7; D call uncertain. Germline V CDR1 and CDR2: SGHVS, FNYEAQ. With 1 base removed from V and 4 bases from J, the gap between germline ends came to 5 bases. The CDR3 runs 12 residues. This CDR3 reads CASSLGRYEQYF. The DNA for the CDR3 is TGTGCCAGCAGCTTAGGGCGGTACGAGCAGTACTTC.

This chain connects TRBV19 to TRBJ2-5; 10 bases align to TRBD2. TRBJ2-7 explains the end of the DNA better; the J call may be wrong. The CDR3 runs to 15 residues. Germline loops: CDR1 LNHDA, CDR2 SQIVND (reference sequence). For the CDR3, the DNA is TGTGCCAGTAGTATCACTAGCGGGGCTGCCTACGAGCAGTACTTC. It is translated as CASSITSGAAYEQYF.

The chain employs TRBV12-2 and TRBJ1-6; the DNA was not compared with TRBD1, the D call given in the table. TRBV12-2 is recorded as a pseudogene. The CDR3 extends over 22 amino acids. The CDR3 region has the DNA TGTGCAAGTCGCCCCCACCTCGTGGGGTCCGGACAGGGGAGCTCCTATAATTCACCCCTCCACTTT. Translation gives CASRPHLVGSGQGSSYNSPLHF.

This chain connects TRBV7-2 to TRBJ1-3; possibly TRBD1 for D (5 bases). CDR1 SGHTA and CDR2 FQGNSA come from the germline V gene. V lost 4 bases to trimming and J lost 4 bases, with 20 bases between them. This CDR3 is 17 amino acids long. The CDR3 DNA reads TGTGCCAGCAGCTCATCCGGGGGGGGGAGTGCGGGAAACACCATATATTTT. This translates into CASSSSGGGSAGNTIYF. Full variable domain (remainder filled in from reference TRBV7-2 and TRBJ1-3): GAGVSQSPSNKVTEKGKDVELRCDPISGHTALYWYRQSLGQGLEFLIYFQGNSAPDKSGLPSDRFSAERTGGSVSTLTIQRTQQEDSAVYLCASSSSGGGSAGNTIYFGEGSWLTVV.

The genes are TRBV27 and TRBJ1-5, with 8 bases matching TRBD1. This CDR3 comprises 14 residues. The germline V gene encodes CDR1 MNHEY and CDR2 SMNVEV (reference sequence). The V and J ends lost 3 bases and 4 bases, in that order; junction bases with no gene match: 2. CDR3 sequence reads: CASSFGQGNQPQHF. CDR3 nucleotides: TGTGCCAGCAGTTTCGGACAGGGTAATCAGCCCCAGCATTTT.